One and the same sample provided the 2 T cell receptor beta chains below, sequenced in a study of blood T cell repertoires in COVID-19. Data came from immunoSEQ multiplex PCR; TCRdb stores just in-frame clones and leaves some out. The sample yields roughly 150,000 clones, 80% to 90% seen once. Sequencing was carried out using peripheral blood. Every receptor here comes from a middle-aged woman with acute or convalescent COVID-19.

This chain uses TRBV5-4 with TRBJ2-2; 11 positions match TRBD1. The CDR3 is made up of 16 amino acids. The germline CDR1 and CDR2 sequences are SGHNT and YYREEE (reference sequence). The trim removed 4 bases at V and 4 bases at J, leaving 6 bases unmatched. CDR3 residues: CASSAGQGVTTGELFF. DNA of the CDR3: TGTGCCAGCAGCGCGGGACAGGGGGTGACCACCGGGGAGCTGTTTTTT.

This clone has just one count. V is TRBV7-6 and J is TRBJ2-3; TRBD2 aligns across 9 bases. The germline gives CDR1 SGHVS, CDR2 FNYEAQ. Unmatched junction bases numbered 9, after V lost 3 bases and J lost 2 bases. The CDR3 is 17 amino acids. The CDR3, as DNA: TGTGCCAGCAGCTTGAGGGTTAGCGGGGGCCACACAGATACGCAGTATTTT. Translation: CASSLRVSGGHTDTQYF. The full variable domain, its missing parts supplied by reference TRBV7-6 and TRBJ2-3, is GAGVSQSPRYKVTKRGQDVALRCDPISGHVSLYWYRQALGQGPEFLTYFNYEAQQDKSGLPNDRFSAERPEGSISTLTIQRTEQRDSAMYRCASSLRVSGGHTDTQYFGPGTRLTVL.